These T cell receptor beta chains were read from a single sample in a study of blood T cell repertoires in COVID-19. Data came from immunoSEQ multiplex PCR; TCRdb stores just in-frame clones and leaves some out. This repertoire shows about 98,000 clones, roughly 80% found once; its top ten account for about 10%. Sequencing was performed on peripheral blood. These receptors were taken from a woman of 80 years or more with acute or convalescent COVID-19. Each CDR3 is given with its conserved first and last residue. D genes are given only for firm matches. Clone size appears in some rows only: once, few, many, or a class for an expanded clone.

TRBJ2-1,TRBD1,14,few,TRBV25-1,CASRAGTGDNEQFF,TGTGCCAGCAGAGCCGGGACAGGGGACAATGAGCAGTTCTTC
TRBJ2-1,TRBD1,14,.,TRBV27,CASSLQGAGNEQFF,TGTGCCAGCAGCCTACAGGGGGCCGGGAATGAGCAGTTCTTC
TRBJ1-1,.,12,.,TRBV7-9,CASSFPDRQAFF,TGTGCCAGCAGCTTCCCGGACAGACAAGCTTTCTTT
TRBJ2-5,TRBD2,16,few,TRBV9,CASSVGGSGVQETQYF,TGTGCCAGCAGCGTAGGGGGAAGCGGGGTCCAAGAGACCCAGTACTTC
TRBJ2-3,.,14,once,TRBV19,CASSTRHNTDTQYF,TGTGCCAGTAGTACCAGACATAACACAGATACGCAGTATTTT
TRBJ2-7,TRBD2,15,.,TRBV7-2,CASRPGLAGGYEQYF,TGTGCCAGCAGACCGGGACTAGCGGGGGGATATGAGCAGTACTTC
TRBJ2-5,TRBD2,14,.,TRBV5-1,CASSSSGTQETQYF,TGCGCCAGCAGTTCAAGCGGGACTCAAGAGACCCAGTACTTC
TRBJ2-2,.,15,.,TRBV11-2,CASRLLRSHTGELFF,TGTGCCAGCCGACTTCTTAGGTCTCACACCGGGGAGCTGTTTTTT
TRBJ1-2,TRBD1,13,.,TRBV7-2,CASSLDRGGGYTF,TGTGCCAGCAGCCTCGACAGGGGCGGAGGCTACACCTTC
TRBJ1-2,.,15,.,TRBV7-2,CASSLMTGANYGYTF,TGTGCCAGCAGCTTAATGACGGGAGCTAACTATGGCTACACCTTC
TRBJ2-1,TRBD1,15,.,TRBV24-1,CATSSGQGSYNEQFF,TGTGCCACCAGTTCAGGACAGGGATCCTACAATGAGCAGTTCTTC
TRBJ2-2,.,15,.,TRBV19,CASSIIQANTGELFF,TGTGCCAGTAGTATCATTCAGGCGAACACCGGGGAGCTGTTTTTT
TRBJ1-1,TRBD1,14,few,TRBV28,CASSFGQGGTEAFF,TGTGCCAGCAGTTTTGGACAGGGGGGAACTGAAGCTTTCTTT
TRBJ1-2,TRBD1,14,many,TRBV19,CASNHRGRNYGYTF,TGTGCCAGTAATCACAGGGGGAGAAACTATGGCTACACCTTC
TRBJ1-5,TRBD1,16,.,TRBV30,CAWSVGGDRINQPQHF,TGTGCCTGGAGTGTAGGGGGGGACAGGATTAATCAGCCCCAGCATTTT
TRBJ1-1,.,14,.,TRBV5-4,CASSFGGGNTEAFF,TGTGCCAGCAGCTTTGGCGGCGGAAACACTGAAGCTTTCTTT
TRBJ2-1,TRBD1,15,.,TRBV6-5,CASSYRTGGRNEQFF,TGTGCCAGCAGTTACAGGACAGGGGGCAGGAATGAGCAGTTCTTC
TRBJ1-3,TRBD1,16,.,TRBV9,CASSAQTGNSGNTIYF,TGTGCCAGCAGCGCTCAGACAGGGAACTCTGGAAACACCATATATTTT
TRBJ1-2,TRBD1,14,.,TRBV10-3,CAISEGQGVYGYTF,TGTGCCATCAGCGAGGGACAGGGTGTCTATGGCTACACCTTC
TRBJ1-6,.,15,once,TRBV20-1,CSASGGKRTNSPLHF,TGCAGTGCTAGTGGAGGGAAGAGGACTAATTCACCCCTCCACTTT
TRBJ2-3,.,15,.,TRBV7-6,CASSLVGHLTDTQYF,TGTGCCAGCAGCTTAGTGGGGCACCTCACAGATACGCAGTATTTT
TRBJ1-2,.,13,.,TRBV20-1,CSASPPEEHGYTF,TGCAGTGCTAGTCCCCCAGAGGAGCATGGCTACACCTTC
TRBJ1-2,.,17,.,TRBV4-3,CASSQDYRPLPNYGYTF,TGCGCCAGCAGCCAAGATTACAGGCCCCTACCTAACTATGGCTACACCTTC
TRBJ2-3,TRBD1,12,once,TRBV29-1,CSVTGTADTQYF,TGCAGCGTCACCGGGACAGCAGATACGCAGTATTTT
TRBJ2-1,.,15,.,TRBV5-4,CASSSPAGAGDEQFF,TGTGCCAGCAGCTCCCCGGCGGGGGCGGGGGATGAGCAGTTCTTC
TRBJ2-5,TRBD2,13,.,TRBV28,CASSRGGEETQYF,TGTGCCAGCAGTCGCGGGGGGGAAGAGACCCAGTACTTC
TRBJ1-2,TRBD1,13,.,TRBV6-5,CASSLDRGQGYTF,TGTGCCAGCAGTTTGGACAGGGGGCAAGGCTACACCTTC
TRBJ2-3,TRBD2,16,.,TRBV5-1,CASSLESGGSIDTQYF,TGCGCCAGCAGCTTGGAGTCGGGGGGTAGTATAGATACGCAGTATTTT
TRBJ1-1,.,13,.,TRBV2,CASRQDLNTEAFF,TGTGCCAGCAGACAGGATTTGAACACTGAAGCTTTCTTT
TRBJ2-5,.,16,.,TRBV21-1,CASSLEGQGHQETQYF,TGTGCCAGCAGCCTGGAGGGACAGGGGCACCAAGAGACCCAGTACTTC
TRBJ2-3,TRBD2,16,.,TRBV7-9,CASSSGLAGDTDTQYF,TGTGCCAGCAGCTCGGGACTAGCGGGGGACACAGATACGCAGTATTTT
TRBJ2-5,TRBD2,15,.,TRBV6-2/TRBV6-3,CASSAGGLRQETQYF,TGTGCCAGCAGCGCGGGGGGATTAAGGCAAGAGACCCAGTACTTC
TRBJ1-4,TRBD1,16,.,TRBV28,CASSSPGGQELEKLFF,TGTGCCAGCAGCTCCCCAGGCGGACAGGAGTTGGAAAAACTGTTTTTT
TRBJ1-2,.,17,.,TRBV3-1/TRBV3-2,CASSPSQRRGATYGYTF,TGTGCCAGCAGCCCGTCTCAAAGGAGGGGAGCTACCTATGGCTACACCTTC
TRBJ2-4,.,14,.,TRBV7-2,CASSLDFYKNIQYF,TGTGCCAGCAGCTTAGACTTCTACAAAAACATTCAGTACTTC
TRBJ1-1,TRBD1,15,.,TRBV5-1,CASSLVGTAETEAFF,TGCGCCAGCAGCTTGGTTGGGACAGCAGAAACTGAAGCTTTCTTT
TRBJ1-5,TRBD1,14,.,TRBV11-2,CASSLNRGGQPQHF,TGTGCCAGCAGCCTTAACAGGGGGGGTCAGCCCCAGCATTTT
TRBJ2-6,.,15,.,TRBV15,CATSRPHRSNNVLTF,TGTGCCACCAGCAGACCGCACAGGAGCAACAACGTCCTGACTTTC
TRBJ1-4,TRBD1,15,.,TRBV27,CASRTLTGVDEKLFF,TGTGCCAGCCGGACGCTAACAGGGGTCGATGAAAAACTGTTTTTT
TRBJ1-6,.,15,once,TRBV14,CASSQDTGHRSPLHF,TGTGCCAGCAGCCAAGACACAGGTCACAGGTCACCCCTCCACTTT